Below, one T cell receptor (beta chain) is given with its context. No antigen is known for it. This sample is part of a study of shared clonotypes between healthy human individuals. Sorted-subset replicate PCR reactions contained 150 to 200 ng DNA, corresponding to some 29,000 T cell genomes. Method: immunoSEQ multiplex PCR; TCRdb's copy keeps in-frame clones and lacks some. The repertoire holds 500,000 to 550,000 clones, with approximately 95% as singletons. Whole-study findings and limits: Specimens sampled were limited to blood, with tissue repertoires likely differing.

The V and J ends lost 5 bases and 5 bases, in that order; junction bases with no gene match: 4. CDR1 and CDR2 (germline): SGHTA, FQGNSA. The length of the CDR3 is 15 residues. The sequenced sample consisted of naive CD4+ T cells sorted from blood. Subset of the sample: CD45RA+ positively selected. The chain employs TRBV7-2 and TRBJ2-2; 11 bases are shared with TRBD2. The clonotype comes from a woman in her twenties or thirties in good health. The CDR3 DNA reads TGTGCCAGCAGCCCGGGACTAGCGGAAACCGGGGAGCTGTTTTTT. The encoded protein is CASSPGLAETGELFF.